This T cell receptor beta chain appears in the sequencing data of a study of early T cells in non-severe SARS-CoV-2 infection. Study context: With bulk RNA from unsorted whole blood as input, sequencing yielded unpaired chains.

In germline, CDR1 is MNHNY, CDR2 SVGAGI (reference sequence). CDR3 length: 14 residues. Trimming stripped 6 bases from V and 5 bases from J, with 13 bases between. TCRdb reprocessed the 5' RACE reads with MiXCR, giving one entry per CDR3 protein. Found here are 65,000 to 70,000 distinct CDR3 sequences, about 12% of them singletons; the top ten hold about 1.6%. In its sample, this clonotype was seen many times. The material sequenced was whole blood. This TCR came from an adult who was a healthcare worker with PCR-confirmed SARS-CoV-2 infection or an uninfected control (not recorded which). The chain links TRBV6-6 to TRBJ1-4, with D maybe TRBD1 (5 bases). The DNA of the CDR3 is TGTGCCAGCAGCTTCGACAGTGTAAATGAAAAACTGTTTTTT. Its protein product is CASSFDSVNEKLFF.